The clone carrying this TCR beta chain was seen a handful of times. This specimen belongs to a study of blood T cells in healthy people across ages. For the second PCR, which ran for roughly 7 to 11 cycles, a sample-barcoded 5' primer and a J-beta primer mix were used. Each cDNA molecule was tagged by a template-switch adaptor with 12 random nucleotides. Sequencing of every sample gave 3 million or more CDR3-containing paired-end reads. TCRdb passed the 5' RACE reads through MiXCR, listing each CDR3 protein once. Of approximately 1.5 million distinct CDR3 sequences listed, approximately 42% are singletons. This CDR3 spans 15 amino acids. The J segment lost 2 bases and the V segment lost 6 bases, leaving 9 bases of the junction unmatched. Germline-derived CDR1 and CDR2 are MNHEY and SVGEGT.

This chain links TRBV6-2 or TRBV6-3 with TRBJ2-7; 8 nucleotides match TRBD2. The receptor comes from a woman between 18 and 29 years old in good health. The specimen was blood. Here the CDR3 reads CASRSLAGLPYEQYF. CDR3 nucleotides: TGTGCCAGCAGGTCTCTAGCGGGTCTTCCCTACGAGCAGTACTTC.